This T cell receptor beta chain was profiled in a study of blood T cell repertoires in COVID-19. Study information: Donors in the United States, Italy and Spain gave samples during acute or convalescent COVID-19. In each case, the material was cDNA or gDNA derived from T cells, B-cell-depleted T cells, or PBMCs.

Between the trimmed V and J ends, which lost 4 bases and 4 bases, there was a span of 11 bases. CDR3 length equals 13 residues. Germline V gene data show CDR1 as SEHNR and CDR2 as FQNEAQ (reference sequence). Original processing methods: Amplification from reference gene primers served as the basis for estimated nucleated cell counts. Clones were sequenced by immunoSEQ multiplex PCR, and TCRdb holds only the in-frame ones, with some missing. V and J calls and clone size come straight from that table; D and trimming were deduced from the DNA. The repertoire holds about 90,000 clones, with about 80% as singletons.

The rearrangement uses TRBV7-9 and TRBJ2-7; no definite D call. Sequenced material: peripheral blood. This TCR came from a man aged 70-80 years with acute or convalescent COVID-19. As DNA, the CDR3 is TGTGCCAGCAGCTCCCCCCTACTTTACGAGCAGTACTTC. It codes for CASSSPLLYEQYF.